Sequencing of this TCR beta chain was carried out in a study of blood T cell repertoires in COVID-19. TCRdb's table, derived via immunoSEQ multiplex PCR, lists solely in-frame clones and lacks some. The sample lists some 260,000 clones; about 90% were seen once. Cohort assignment relied on participant-reported clinical history. Losses at the gene ends were 2 bases for V and 3 bases for J; bases not matched to a gene: 7. Germline loops: CDR1 SGDLS, CDR2 YYNGEE. CDR3 length equals 15 residues. V and J are TRBV9 and TRBJ2-7, with 8 bases lining up with TRBD2. The source of this sequence is a woman younger than 45 with acute COVID-19. The sequencing input was PBMCs or T cells enriched from blood (not recorded which). CDR3 sequence reads: CASSVGSSGIYEQYF. CDR3 in DNA: TGTGCCAGCAGCGTTGGCAGTAGCGGGATCTACGAGCAGTACTTC.